This T cell receptor (beta chain) is drawn from a study of cytomegalovirus exposure and HLA in healthy donors. This clone was recorded only once. Its cognate antigen is unknown. The PCR was carried out with 60 Vbeta primers and 13 Jbeta primers. Libraries were prepared by immunoSEQ multiplex PCR; TCRdb keeps only in-frame clonotypes and omits some of them. The table records around 120,000 clones, roughly 80% of them present only once. General study points: In terms of immune exposure information, only CMV serostatus was available. There were a few CMV-associated chains whose specificity for CMV antigens was confirmed in vitro.

Sequenced material: PBMCs. The clonotype was recovered from a man aged 50-60 years in good health and CMV-seronegative.

For the CDR3, the DNA is TGTGCCAGCAGCTGGGGCTTACAGGGGGGAAGAAGGTACGAGCAGTACTTC. As protein: CASSWGLQGGRRYEQYF. The chain recombines TRBV7-9 with TRBJ2-7; 8 bases are shared with TRBD1. V shed 4 bases and J 4 bases; nucleotides not matched to a gene: 15. CDR1 is SEHNR, CDR2 FQNEAQ, per germline (reference sequence). The CDR3 spans 17 residues.